The source of this T cell receptor beta chain is a study of blood T cells in healthy people across ages (dated by TCRdb to between 2015 and 2017). In the study overall: In model experiments, roughly one uniquely barcoded TCR beta cDNA molecule per two T cells was captured by template switching. Four age groups were formed from the donors: young (average approximately 15 years), middle-aged (approximately 41), aged (around 68) and long-lived (more than 75). Donors of different ages were randomly distributed across sequencing lanes to avoid experimental bias. For two donors (one aged 18 to 29 and one aged 80 or older), the study analyzed two additional independent replicas of 1 million unique cDNA reads from the same blood draw. Age-related changes in TCR beta repertoire diversity were measured in the study by deep sequencing normalized with unique cDNA molecular identifiers. Study-wide findings and limitations: Compared with the aged group, the long-lived group had more naive CD4+ T cells, fewer expanded clones and increased TCR diversity, suggesting age selection. Donor CMV infection status was unknown, potentially confounding age-related changes in expanded clonotypes. Estimates of total diversity from one million sequenced T cells were regarded as lower bounds and underestimates. There was a strong correlation between observed TCR beta diversity and the percentage of naive T cells measured by flow cytometry. As age increased, observed TCR beta diversity per million T cells dropped in a roughly linear way, and a significant reduction was already evident by age around 41. Since profiling was done on bulk unsorted PBMCs, naive and antigen-experienced compartments could not be conclusively compared.

Systemically healthy Caucasian individuals from Russia, some 40 in total and aged about 6 to 100 years, were included as donors. About 10 milliliters of peripheral blood were collected from each donor into EDTA-treated Vacutainer tubes. Ficoll-Paque density-gradient centrifugation was used to isolate PBMCs, with at least 6.5 million per sample. Total RNA was extracted from PBMCs with Trizol reagent, with at least 5.5 micrograms obtained per sample. The percentages of naive CD45RAhigh/CD27high T cells were determined by flow cytometry on a PBMC aliquot from every donor. The library was generated by 5' RACE. Instrument used: Illumina HiSeq 2500. The second PCR ran for about 6 to 12 cycles and used a J-beta primer mix along with a sample-barcoded 5' primer. A template-switch 5' adaptor carrying 12 random nucleotides introduced a unique molecular identifier onto each TCR beta cDNA molecule. At least 3 million CDR3-containing paired-end reads were obtained from each sample. First-strand cDNA was synthesized from all RNA with the Mint cDNA synthesis kit, primed by a TRBC-specific oligonucleotide. After uracil-DNA glycosylase treatment, a first 18-cycle PCR used universal primers M1SS and BC2_uni_R on all cDNA. For the original study's pipeline: For normalization, 1 million high-quality reads were randomly selected from each sample, with every read carrying a distinct molecular identifier. Reads sharing molecular identifiers were discarded rather than binned into consensus sequences. CDR3 identification, clonotype clustering and error correction used MiTCR with a Q25 quality threshold and the strictest error-elimination algorithm. Lower-bound total TCR beta diversity was estimated with a nonparametric unseen species model using Euler transformation. TCRdb reprocessing: public reads trimmed at Q25 with fastp, clones called with MiXCR, in-frame beta chains kept. Rows are unified per CDR3 protein, each entry keeping the most common DNA and genes. TCRdb, not the authors, supplied the V and J calls. This sample gives 910,000 or so distinct CDR3 sequences in total; just over 50% of them show up just once. Over 20% of the sample comes from the top ten.

CDR1 and CDR2 were assigned from the germline V gene (reference sequence) as SEHNR and FQNEAQ. Taken from cysteine to phenylalanine, the CDR3 has 19 residues. The read is trimmed to its CDR3 DNA, 57 bases read in frame from base 1. Germline trimming: 0 bases from V, 4 bases from J; junction bases outside gene matches: 12. This clonotype was seen a few times. Its target antigen remains unknown. There are no base qualities to consult, and no much larger clone falls within one base. The receptor was isolated from a woman in her fifties or sixties in good health. The chain joins TRBV7-9 to TRBJ2-3, with 11 central nucleotides matching TRBD2. The source material was blood. Here is the DNA: TGTGCCAGCAGCTTAGCCCCACTCCATACTAGCGGGAGCGCAGATACGCAGTATTTT. This codes for CASSLAPLHTSGSADTQYF.